This is a list of T cell receptor beta chains from one sample in a study of T cell changes during pregnancy in multiple sclerosis. Assay: immunoSEQ multiplex PCR; the TCRdb copy retains only in-frame clones and omits some. The table records roughly 69,000 clones, roughly 91% of them present only once. The source material was CD4+ T cells from peripheral blood mononuclear cells, sampled in the third trimester of pregnancy. The receptor set was obtained from a female donor in good health, enrolled as a control in a pregnancy study. Each CDR3 is given without its conserved first and last residue. Fields, in order: J gene, V gene, CDR3 protein.

>TRBJ2-5|TRBV5-1
ASSLDGEETQY
>TRBJ2-5|TRBV18
ASSPRQGQETQY
>TRBJ1-5|TRBV7-9
ASSLGREQPQH
>TRBJ1-2|TRBV4-3
ASSRGKAVTLNYGYT
>TRBJ1-6|TRBV5-4
ASSLAGGLPNSPLH
>TRBJ1-1|TRBV29-1
SVVNGQTNTEAF
>TRBJ2-4|TRBV30
AWSVSGGGQY
>TRBJ2-2|TRBV7-2
ASSPSGELKAGELF
>TRBJ1-4|TRBV4-2
ASSQDDSGTGAEKLF
>TRBJ2-5|TRBV15
ATSRDRTSGGLQY